This TCR beta chain is from a study of metastatic and nonmetastatic thyroid tumors. Every patient was untreated before thyroid surgery. As handled by the study authors: In papillary thyroid cancer, a distant-metastasis classifier was built using CDR3 differences across clinicopathological groups. TCRdb re-clonotyped the PCR reads via MiXCR. The V and J calls shown here were made by TCRdb, not taken from the authors' results. Among over 12,000 clones listed, around a quarter were seen once. The CDR3 length is 13 residues. CDR1 and CDR2 from the germline V gene are SGHAT and FQNNGV. The V and J ends lost 3 bases and 1 base respectively, with 6 bases between them. Findings of the study overall: Benign nodules were reported to have significantly lower TCR beta diversity than malignant thyroid tumors, in blood and tumor.

By share, this clone ranks as medium-sized. What it binds is not known. This chain uses TRBV11-2 with TRBJ1-1; D not certain. Sequenced sample: tumor tissue. This receptor was identified in a female donor with papillary thyroid cancer or a benign thyroid nodule (not recorded which). Some clones in this sample may be carry-over from other donors' samples. CDR3 bases: TGTGCCAGCAGCTTGGGAGCGAACACTGAAGCTTTCTTT. This codes for CASSLGANTEAFF.